The 31 T cell receptor beta chains in this list originate from one sample, sequenced in a study of CD8+ T cells in alopecia areata. Sequencing used cDNA as its template, made by extracting RNA and reverse transcribing it. The protocol was immunoSEQ multiplex PCR, while the TCRdb copy is restricted to in-frame clones and leaves out a portion. The profile shows over 90,000 clones, 55% of them singletons. The sequenced sample consisted of CD4+ T cells sorted from blood. The receptors derive from a human donor in good health.

The V and J genes are TRBV10-3 and TRBJ1-5, with 7 bases lining up with TRBD1. V lost 4 bases and J lost 6; bases outside the gene matches: 6. The CDR3 consists of 14 residues. Germline values: CDR1 ENHRY, CDR2 SYGVKD. The CDR3 DNA reads as TGTGCCATCAGTGCCACAGGGGCGCGTCAGCCCCAGCATTTT. This encodes CAISATGARQPQHF.

This chain links TRBV4-3 with TRBJ1-2; D unresolved. V lost 0 bases and J lost 3, with 14 bases in between. The CDR3 sequence is 16 residues long. CDR1 and CDR2 (germline): LGHNA, YSLEER. The CDR3 region is CASSQDRSGPYYGYTF. The CDR3 DNA is TGCGCCAGCAGCCAAGATCGCAGCGGCCCATACTATGGCTACACCTTC.

This clone was found a few times. This chain links TRBV6-1 with TRBJ2-1; no firm D call. Germline V lookup: CDR1 MNHNS, CDR2 SASEGT. V dropped 2 bases and J dropped 6 bases, with 11 bases sitting between them. The CDR3 spans 14 residues. The DNA of the CDR3 is TGTGCCAGCAGTGAAAAAGCCCTCTTCAATGAGCAGTTCTTC. Its protein is CASSEKALFNEQFF.

The V call is TRBV7-9, the J call TRBJ1-1; D unresolved. V was clipped by 5 bases and J by 6 bases, with 10 bases between them. Germline V gene sequence: CDR1 SEHNR, CDR2 FQNEAQ (reference sequence). CDR3 length: 12 residues. The CDR3 reads CASSVREAEAFF. CDR3 DNA sequence: TGTGCCAGCAGCGTAAGGGAGGCTGAAGCTTTCTTT.

In this sample, this clone turned up a few times. This chain links TRBV2 with TRBJ2-7; D is possibly TRBD1 (6 bases). Trimming shortened V by 7 bases and J by 4 bases, and 8 bases separated the two germline ends. CDR3 length: 11 amino acids. In germline, CDR1 is SNHLY, CDR2 FYNNEI. The CDR3 nucleotides read TGTGCCAGCACCAGGGGATACGAGCAGTACTTC. This codes for CASTRGYEQYF.

V usage is TRBV5-4 and J usage is TRBJ2-5; TRBD1 or TRBD2 may be the D gene (5 bases each). Germline-derived CDR1 and CDR2 are SGHNT and YYREEE (reference sequence). The CDR3 has 13 residues. Between the trimmed V and J ends, which lost 5 bases and 7 bases, there was a span of 15 bases. The CDR3 bases are TGTGCCAGCAGTTTTTCCCTGGGGGTGACCCAGTACTTC. It specifies CASSFSLGVTQYF.

V usage is TRBV28 and J usage is TRBJ2-7; D is undetermined. V was trimmed by 8 bases and J by 5 bases, leaving 13 bases between them. The length of the CDR3 is 12 residues. CDR1 is MDHEN, CDR2 SYDVKM, per germline. The CDR3: CASQPPSDEQYF. The CDR3, as DNA: TGTGCCAGCCAACCCCCCTCAGACGAGCAGTACTTC.

The chain employs TRBV29-1 and TRBJ1-1; D is undetermined. Trimming removed 7 bases at V and 1 base at J, with 10 bases between. The CDR3 consists of 12 residues. Germline values: CDR1 SQVTM, CDR2 ANQGSEA. For the CDR3, the DNA is TGCAGCGCGCGGGAGGGGAACACTGAAGCTTTCTTT. Encoded protein: CSAREGNTEAFF.

The V and J genes are TRBV5-4 and TRBJ2-5; either TRBD1 or TRBD2 may supply D (6 bases each). The closer fit of TRBJ2-7 to the DNA end suggests the J call may be wrong. Germline V CDR1 and CDR2: SGHNT, YYREEE (reference sequence). CDR3 length equals 15 residues. The CDR3, as DNA: TGTGCCAGCAGCTTGGATGGGGGGACAACCTACGAGCAGTACTTC. This codes for CASSLDGGTTYEQYF.

The rearrangement uses TRBV5-4 and TRBJ1-4; D perhaps matches TRBD1 (6 bases). There are 14 residues in the CDR3. V was clipped by 4 bases and J by 3 bases, with 10 bases between them. From germline, CDR1 is SGHNT and CDR2 YYREEE (reference sequence). The CDR3 here is CASSLRGPNEKLFF. CDR3 sequence (DNA): TGTGCCAGCAGCCTCAGGGGCCCTAATGAAAAACTGTTTTTT. Full variable domain (missing parts from reference TRBV5-4 and TRBJ1-4): ETGVTQSPTHLIKTRGQQVTLRCSSQSGHNTVSWYQQALGQGPQFIFQYYREEENGRGNFPPRFSGLQFPNYSSELNVNALELDDSALYLCASSLRGPNEKLFFGSGTQLSVL.

The count of this clone is one. The DNA of the CDR3 is TGTGCCAGCAGCGTAGGGCCAGGGTACACTGAAGCTTTCTTT. Its translation: CASSVGPGYTEAFF. The genes are TRBV9 and TRBJ1-1, with a weak D call TRBD1 (5 bases). The CDR3 runs 14 residues. Germline assignment: CDR1 SGDLS and CDR2 YYNGEE. V was cut by 0 bases and J by 3 bases, with 9 bases left in between.

The chain uses TRBV7-3 and TRBJ1-5; D is possibly TRBD1 (6 bases). CDR1 is SGHTA, CDR2 FQGTGA, per germline. V gave up 5 bases and J gave up 4 bases, with 9 bases separating them. The CDR3 totals 13 residues. The CDR3 DNA is TGTGCCAGCAGCATGGACAGAAATCAGCCCCAGCATTTT. It yields the protein CASSMDRNQPQHF. The full variable domain, its missing parts supplied by reference TRBV7-3 and TRBJ1-5, is GAGVSQTPSNKVTEKGKYVELRCDPISGHTALYWYRQSLGQGPEFLIYFQGTGAADDSGLPNDRFFAVRPEGSVSTLKIQRTERGDSAVYLCASSMDRNQPQHFGDGTRLSIL.

The chain carries TRBV5-1 and TRBJ2-6; 8 nucleotides match TRBD1. The germline V gene has CDR1 SGHRS and CDR2 YFSETQ. With 4 bases clipped from V and 0 bases from J, the junction kept 9 bases outside the gene matches. There are 18 residues in the CDR3. Here the CDR3 reads CASSPQGAVGSGANVLTF. The DNA for the CDR3 is TGCGCCAGCAGCCCGCAGGGGGCCGTCGGCTCTGGGGCCAACGTCCTGACTTTC.

The chain links TRBV27 to TRBJ1-5; TRBD1 matches at 10 bases. Germline CDR1 MNHEY, CDR2 SMNVEV (reference sequence). CDR3 size: 16 residues. Trimming took 2 bases from V and 4 from J; bases not matched to a gene: 5. DNA of the CDR3: TGTGCCAGCAGTTTAAGGGGACAGGGGTGGAATCAGCCCCAGCATTTT. This codes for CASSLRGQGWNQPQHF.

This clone was observed a few times. The chain joins TRBV25-1 to TRBJ1-2; 8 bases are shared with TRBD1. V gave up 3 bases and J gave up 0 bases; unmatched junction bases: 3. There are 15 residues in the CDR3. The V gene's germline CDR1 is MGHDK and CDR2 SYGVNS. As DNA, the CDR3 is TGTGCCAGCAGTGACCCACAGGGGGCTAACTATGGCTACACCTTC. Translation: CASSDPQGANYGYTF.

This clone was observed many times. The gene calls are TRBV10-1 and TRBJ1-1; D ambiguous. Germline V gene lookup returns CDR1 WNHNN and CDR2 SYGVQD (reference sequence). The CDR3 is made up of 11 amino acids. V was cut by 3 bases and J by 5 bases, with 4 bases left in between. The CDR3 DNA follows: TGCGCCAGCAGTGACGGGACTGAAGCTTTCTTT. Protein: CASSDGTEAFF.

The sample holds a few counts of this clone. The DNA of the CDR3 is TGCAGCGTTGAACCGTTCAGAGATACGCAGTATTTT. It specifies CSVEPFRDTQYF. The chain employs TRBV29-1 and TRBJ2-3, with D hard to call. The germline V and J ends were trimmed by 2 bases and 5 bases, with 8 bases remaining between them. Germline V CDR1 and CDR2: SQVTM, ANQGSEA. The CDR3 length is 12 residues.

This clone was counted only a few times. The rearrangement uses TRBV14 and TRBJ1-5; tentative D call: TRBD1 (5 bases). Trimming shortened V by 1 base and J by 4 bases, and 11 bases separated the two germline ends. The CDR3 runs to 15 residues. Per the germline V gene, CDR1 is SGHDN and CDR2 is FVKESK. The CDR3 nucleotides are TGTGCCAGCAGCCAAGGACGACAGTCGAATCAGCCCCAGCATTTT. This sequence encodes CASSQGRQSNQPQHF. The full variable domain, rest sourced from reference TRBV14 and TRBJ1-5, is EAGVTQFPSHSVIEKGQTVTLRCDPISGHDNLYWYRRVMGKEIKFLLHFVKESKQDESGMPNNRFLAERTGGTYSTLKVQPAELEDSGVYFCASSQGRQSNQPQHFGDGTRLSIL.

A remark on this clone: The identical CDR3 is also encoded by other nucleotide sequences in the sample. In DNA form, the CDR3 reads TGTGCCAGCAGCCAGGACAGGGGCCCCTACAATGAGCAGTTCTTC. Amino acids: CASSQDRGPYNEQFF. The J gene is TRBJ2-1, the V gene TRBV7-3; 9 positions match TRBD1. The CDR3 spans 15 residues. V trimming: 5 bases; J trimming: 2 bases; junction bases outside the gene matches: 4. Germline-derived CDR1 and CDR2 are SGHTA and FQGTGA.

The CDR3 loop reads CSVATSSAGTEAFF. Written as DNA, the CDR3 is TGCAGCGTCGCCACGAGCTCTGCTGGGACTGAAGCTTTCTTT. The chain couples TRBV29-1 to TRBJ1-1; D is unclear. Per germline, CDR1 SQVTM and CDR2 ANQGSEA. The CDR3 covers 14 residues. V gave up 6 bases and J gave up 5 bases, with 19 bases separating them.

This chain uses TRBV29-1 with TRBJ1-1; D is perhaps TRBD1 (6 bases). There are 13 residues in the CDR3. CDR1 is SQVTM, CDR2 ANQGSEA, per germline. V was cut by 5 bases and J by 10 bases, with 20 bases left in between. CDR3 in amino acids: CSVLLRGMGAAFF. The CDR3 DNA follows: TGCAGCGTTCTCCTCAGGGGCATGGGGGCAGCTTTCTTT.

This clone was observed a handful of times. The chain employs TRBV19 and TRBJ1-6; D ambiguous. V was shortened by 11 bases and J by 0 bases, with 11 bases between the two germline ends. The CDR3 is made up of 14 amino acids. Germline-derived CDR1 and CDR2 are LNHDA and SQIVND (reference sequence). This chain's CDR3 is CASGWSSYNSPLHF. The CDR3 nucleotides read TGTGCCTCCGGGTGGAGCTCCTATAATTCACCCCTCCACTTT. The full variable domain, completed using reference TRBV19 and TRBJ1-6, is DGGITQSPKYLFRKEGQNVTLSCEQNLNHDAMYWYRQDPGQGLRLIYYSQIVNDFQKGDIAEGYSVSREKKESFPLTVTSAQKNPTAFYLCASGWSSYNSPLHFGNGTRLTVT.

V and J are TRBV6-1 and TRBJ2-3; 10 bases are a match to TRBD2. Germline trimming cut 6 bases from V and 3 bases from J; bases unmatched to any gene: 0. Germline CDR1 MNHNS, CDR2 SASEGT. The length of the CDR3 is 13 residues. The CDR3 nucleotides read TGTGCCAGCAGGACTAGCGGGACAGATACGCAGTATTTT. Protein: CASRTSGTDTQYF.

This clone was observed a few times. V is TRBV29-1 and J is TRBJ2-6; tentatively, D is TRBD1 or TRBD2 (5 bases each). The CDR3 sequence is 15 residues long. The V and J ends lost 6 bases and 0 bases respectively, with 12 bases between them. Germline CDR1 and CDR2: SQVTM and ANQGSEA. CDR3 in DNA: TGCAGCGTCGGGACGGGTGACTCTGGGGCCAACGTCCTGACTTTC. The encoded protein is CSVGTGDSGANVLTF.

This rearrangement joins TRBV30 to TRBJ2-5; D is unclear. Germline CDR1 reads GTSNPN; CDR2 reads SVGIG (reference sequence). This CDR3 region has 11 residues. The V gene lost 2 bases and the J gene lost 7 bases, with 8 bases spanning the gap. Here the CDR3 DNA reads TGTGCCTGGAGTCGTACCAGGACCCAGTACTTC. Its translation is CAWSRTRTQYF.

This sequence joins TRBV29-1 and TRBJ2-5; 13 bases line up with TRBD2. J gave up 3 bases and V 2 bases, and 21 bases lay outside the gene matches. Germline V gene lookup returns CDR1 SQVTM and CDR2 ANQGSEA. CDR3 length equals 21 residues. In DNA form, the CDR3 reads TGCAGCGTTGAAAGGTTCCTCGACCCTACTAGCGGGGGGGCCGTTGAAGAGACCCAGTACTTC. It codes for CSVERFLDPTSGGAVEETQYF.

This chain uses TRBV29-1 with TRBJ1-1; TRBD1 is a possible D gene (5 bases). The germline V gene encodes CDR1 SQVTM and CDR2 ANQGSEA. V was clipped by 7 bases and J by 3 bases, with 18 bases between them. The CDR3 is 14 amino acids. The CDR3 DNA is TGCAGCGCCCACGGATTAGGGGATCACACTGAAGCTTTCTTT. This encodes CSAHGLGDHTEAFF.

Here the CDR3 reads CASSLMRSTNTGELFF. The CDR3 region has the DNA TGTGCCAGCAGCTTGATGCGGTCCACGAACACCGGGGAGCTGTTTTTT. The chain carries TRBV5-6 and TRBJ2-2; D is uncertain. This CDR3 spans 16 amino acids. Germline-derived CDR1 and CDR2 are SGHDT and YYEEEE. V lost 1 base to trimming and J lost 0 bases, with 10 bases between them.

This clone showed up just a few times. The rearrangement joins TRBV7-8 to TRBJ2-2; 10 nucleotides line up with TRBD2. The CDR3 contains 16 residues. The J segment lost 1 base and the V segment lost 6 bases, leaving 5 bases of the junction unmatched. The germline gives CDR1 SGHVS, CDR2 FQNEAQ. The CDR3: CASRELAGVNTGELFF. CDR3 coding DNA: TGTGCCAGCAGGGAGCTAGCGGGGGTGAACACCGGGGAGCTGTTTTTT.

V gene TRBV5-1 combines with J gene TRBJ1-2; 7 bases match TRBD1. From germline, CDR1 is SGHRS and CDR2 YFSETQ. V shed 2 bases and J 3 bases; nucleotides not matched to a gene: 1. This CDR3 comprises 13 residues. The CDR3 protein is CASSFQGDYGYTF. CDR3 coding DNA: TGCGCCAGCAGCTTCCAGGGGGACTATGGCTACACCTTC.

The sample holds a few counts of this clone. The chain employs TRBV6-5 and TRBJ2-5; D gene ambiguous. Trimming removed 5 bases at V and 6 bases at J, with 7 bases between. This CDR3 is built from 11 residues. Germline-derived CDR1 and CDR2 are MNHEY and SVGAGI. CDR3 amino acids: CASSELKTQYF. CDR3 DNA: TGTGCCAGCAGTGAACTAAAGACCCAGTACTTC.